These 21 T cell receptor beta chains were sequenced from one sample in a study of shared clonotypes between healthy human individuals. The data were produced by immunoSEQ multiplex PCR, yet TCRdb's version contains in-frame clones alone and is incomplete. This sample has about 2.1 million clones, with over 85% found just once. Positively selected for CCR7, the CD45RO-negative cells used as naive CD8 cells excluded terminally differentiated effector memory CD45RA+ cells. Specimen: naive CD8+ T cells from PBMCs. These receptor sequences come from a man aged 18 to 35 in good health. Some clones in this sample may be carry-over from other donors' samples.

In DNA form, the CDR3 reads TGTGCCAGCAGTGAAGGACAGGGTCCTCGGGAGACCCAGTACTTC. This gives the protein CASSEGQGPRETQYF. This sequence joins TRBV25-1 and TRBJ2-5; 8 nucleotides align to TRBD1. The trim removed 2 bases at V and 5 bases at J, leaving 7 bases unmatched. The CDR3 is 15 residues long. CDR1 and CDR2 from the germline V gene are MGHDK and SYGVNS.

The V call is TRBV27, the J call TRBJ2-3, with 8 nucleotides matching TRBD1. Trimming took 5 bases from V and 4 from J; bases not matched to a gene: 11. The CDR3 covers 16 residues. The germline V gene has CDR1 MNHEY and CDR2 SMNVEV (reference sequence). CDR3 DNA: TGTGCCAGCAGTGCATTGACAGGGGCCTTCGCAGATACGCAGTATTTT. Its translation is CASSALTGAFADTQYF.

This rearrangement joins TRBV5-1 to TRBJ2-5; unclear D gene. CDR3 size: 15 residues. Germline CDR1 and CDR2: SGHRS and YFSETQ. V was clipped by 5 bases and J by 3 bases, with 17 bases between them. The CDR3 region has the DNA TGCGCCAGCAGAACCGGAGCCCTAAGAGAAGAGACCCAGTACTTC. Encoded protein: CASRTGALREETQYF.

J is TRBJ1-1 and V is TRBV5-1; 9 bases are shared with TRBD1. Germline V gene sequence: CDR1 SGHRS, CDR2 YFSETQ. The length of the CDR3 is 17 residues. With V trimmed by 4 bases and J by 0 bases, 10 bases remained unmatched. In DNA, the CDR3 is TGCGCCAGCAGCCCCTGGGGACAGGGCCACATGAACACTGAAGCTTTCTTT. Translated, it gives CASSPWGQGHMNTEAFF.

This chain links TRBV4-2 with TRBJ2-3, with D perhaps TRBD2 (5 bases). The CDR3 has 15 amino acids. V was trimmed by 5 bases and J by 0 bases, leaving 12 bases between them. Germline CDR1 LGHNA, CDR2 YNFKEQ. In DNA form, the CDR3 reads TGTGCCAGCAGCTACGGACTGCAAAGCACAGATACGCAGTATTTT. It translates to CASSYGLQSTDTQYF.

A remark on this clone: The same CDR3 arises from other DNA sequences in this sample as well. The CDR3 coding sequence is TGTGCCAGCAGCGTGGGACGAGGCCACGAGCAGTACTTC. Encoded protein: CASSVGRGHEQYF. This chain connects TRBV9 to TRBJ2-7; TRBD1 or TRBD2 may be the D gene (5 bases each). Germline assignment: CDR1 SGDLS and CDR2 YYNGEE. This CDR3 is 13 amino acids long. V was trimmed by 2 bases and J by 5 bases, leaving 11 bases between them.

The rearrangement links TRBV6-1 to TRBJ2-7; perhaps TRBD1 as D (6 bases). The CDR3 extends over 15 amino acids. Germline CDR1 reads MNHNS; CDR2 reads SASEGT. Trimming cost V 6 bases and J 0 bases, with 15 bases left between them. The CDR3 region has the DNA TGTGCCAGCAGGGTTAGGACAGTTAGCTCCTACGAGCAGTACTTC. Amino acid sequence: CASRVRTVSSYEQYF.

Points on this clone: This specimen includes other DNA sequences encoding the same CDR3. The V gene is TRBV18, the J gene TRBJ2-1; 13 bases are a match to TRBD2. V trimming: 0 bases; J trimming: 6 bases; junction bases outside the gene matches: 5. The CDR3 spans 17 residues. CDR1 KGHSH and CDR2 LQKENI come from the germline V gene. The CDR3 region has the DNA TGTGCCAGCTCACCACCAGGACTAGCGGGAGTAGTCAATGAGCAGTTCTTC. The encoded protein is CASSPPGLAGVVNEQFF.

The chain recombines TRBV28 with TRBJ1-2, with D tentatively TRBD1 (6 bases). The CDR3 runs 12 residues. Germline CDR1 and CDR2: MDHEN and SYDVKM. Trimming stripped 6 bases from V and 8 bases from J, with 13 bases between. The CDR3 is CASRNGQSGYTF. The CDR3 DNA follows: TGTGCCAGCAGAAATGGACAGTCGGGCTACACCTTC.

The chain combines TRBV28 with TRBJ2-7; possible D gene TRBD2, 6 bases. Trimming removed 0 bases at V and 2 bases at J, with 8 bases between. CDR3 size: 14 residues. CDR1 and CDR2 from the germline V gene are MDHEN and SYDVKM. The CDR3 DNA sequence: TGTGCCAGCAGTTTATGGGGCGGGACCTACGAGCAGTACTTC. The encoded protein is CASSLWGGTYEQYF.

The rearrangement links TRBV9 to TRBJ1-1; D possibly corresponds to TRBD1 (6 bases). Per germline, CDR1 SGDLS and CDR2 YYNGEE. V gave up 3 bases and J gave up 8 bases, with 14 bases separating them. The CDR3 has 13 amino acids. The CDR3 spells CASSGIRGIEAFF. As DNA, the CDR3 is TGTGCCAGCAGCGGAATCAGGGGAATAGAAGCTTTCTTT.

The J gene is TRBJ1-1, the V gene TRBV27, with TRBD1 as a possible D gene (6 bases). V lost 7 bases and J lost 5, with 20 bases in between. CDR3 length: 15 amino acids. Per the germline V gene, CDR1 is MNHEY and CDR2 is SMNVEV (reference sequence). CDR3 loop: CASTDVGTGRTEAFF. The CDR3 bases are TGTGCCAGCACGGATGTTGGCACAGGGAGAACTGAAGCTTTCTTT.

This chain connects TRBV19 to TRBJ2-1, with D maybe TRBD2 (5 bases). The CDR3 totals 14 residues. In germline, CDR1 is LNHDA, CDR2 SQIVND (reference sequence). V was trimmed by 5 bases and J by 4 bases, leaving 12 bases between them. In DNA form, the CDR3 reads TGTGCCAGTAGTCCACGGACTTTTTACAATGAGCAGTTCTTC. As protein: CASSPRTFYNEQFF.

This clone appeared a single time. J is TRBJ1-1 and V is TRBV29-1; 7 bases agree with TRBD1. The germline gives CDR1 SQVTM, CDR2 ANQGSEA. The V gene end was trimmed by 6 bases and the J gene end by 0 bases; junction bases not matched to a gene: 4. The CDR3 has 13 amino acids. The CDR3 region has the DNA TGCAGCGTGACAGGGCCAATGAACACTGAAGCTTTCTTT. Its protein is CSVTGPMNTEAFF.

The rearrangement joins TRBV4-1 to TRBJ2-3; 11 bases fit TRBD1. This CDR3 comprises 17 residues. Germline values: CDR1 MGHRA, CDR2 YSYEKL. With V trimmed by 3 bases and J by 0 bases, 5 bases remained unmatched. Written as DNA, the CDR3 is TGCGCCAGCAGCCAGTGGACAGGGGGCAGTAGCACAGATACGCAGTATTTT. It is translated as CASSQWTGGSSTDTQYF.

The chain employs TRBV5-4 and TRBJ2-7, with TRBD1 matching over 12 bases. Germline V CDR1 and CDR2: SGHNT, YYREEE (reference sequence). V shed 4 bases, J shed 0 bases, and the junction held 2 bases outside the gene matches. The CDR3 runs 15 residues. This CDR3 is CASSGTGGFSYEQYF. The CDR3, as DNA: TGTGCCAGCAGCGGGACAGGGGGCTTCTCCTACGAGCAGTACTTC.

The V and J genes are TRBV5-4 and TRBJ1-1; the D gene is possibly TRBD1 (6 bases). The germline gives CDR1 SGHNT, CDR2 YYREEE (reference sequence). The CDR3 spans 13 residues. Trimming pared 6 bases from V and 3 bases from J, leaving 12 bases between. The CDR3 DNA is TGTGCCAGCATGCGGGGGCTAGACACTGAAGCTTTCTTT. Translated, it gives CASMRGLDTEAFF.

The gene calls are TRBV7-8 and TRBJ2-1; D is perhaps TRBD1 (8 bases). Germline CDR1 reads SGHVS; CDR2 reads FQNEAQ. The CDR3 consists of 16 residues. V was cut by 5 bases and J by 9 bases, with 23 bases left in between. The CDR3 is CASSEREAGGLAEQFF. The CDR3, as DNA: TGTGCCAGCAGCGAACGGGAGGCAGGGGGCTTAGCTGAGCAGTTCTTC.

This rearrangement joins TRBV28 to TRBJ2-5, with TRBD1 as a possible D gene (6 bases). Germline V gene data show CDR1 as MDHEN and CDR2 as SYDVKM. Deletions cut 6 bases from V and 5 bases from J, with 13 bases between. The length of the CDR3 is 13 residues. CDR3 region: CASRSRGWETQYF. CDR3 nucleotide sequence: TGTGCCAGCAGGAGCAGGGGCTGGGAGACCCAGTACTTC.

The chain recombines TRBV9 with TRBJ2-7, with a weak D call TRBD2 (5 bases). V was clipped by 3 bases and J by 2 bases, with 9 bases between them. CDR1 is SGDLS and CDR2 is YYNGEE in the germline V gene. There are 13 residues in the CDR3. CDR3 amino acids: CASSAGNPYEQYF. CDR3 in DNA: TGTGCCAGCAGCGCCGGGAACCCCTACGAGCAGTACTTC. Full variable domain (outside the CDR3, taken from reference TRBV9 and TRBJ2-7): DSGVTQTPKHLITATGQRVTLRCSPRSGDLSVYWYQQSLDQGLQFLIQYYNGEERAKGNILERFSAQQFPDLHSELNLSSLELGDSALYFCASSAGNPYEQYFGPGTRLTVT.

The chain is built from TRBV6-5 and TRBJ1-2; D possibly corresponds to TRBD1 (6 bases). Germline CDR1 is MNHEY and CDR2 is SVGAGI. Trimming stripped 0 bases from V and 6 bases from J, with 14 bases between. The CDR3 contains 15 residues. CDR3 residues: CASSYSRGRFHGYTF. The CDR3 region has the DNA TGTGCCAGCAGTTACTCCAGGGGCCGGTTTCATGGCTACACCTTC.